This is a list of T cell receptor beta chains from one sample in a study of control samples from healthy donors and cancer patients. Produced via immunoSEQ multiplex PCR; TCRdb's table is partial and in-frame only. The top ten clones hold roughly 2% of a sample with more than 65,000 clones, roughly 89% of them seen once. The sequencing sample was made of PBMCs. The receptors originated from an older woman with head and neck cancer. Each CDR3 is given with its conserved first and last residue. The D gene is left open where the match is weak. Size is stated for part of the rows, as once, few or many counts, or as a class when the clone is expanded.

v_call,clone_size,j_call,d_call,cdr3_aa,cdr3_nt
TRBV27,-,TRBJ2-1,TRBD2,CASMHPGTRLVQEQFF,TGTGCCAGCATGCACCCCGGGACTAGGCTAGTGCAAGAGCAGTTCTTC
TRBV6-5,-,TRBJ1-1,-,CASSSPGQLNTEAFF,TGTGCCAGCAGTTCCCCCGGGCAGCTGAACACTGAAGCTTTCTTT
TRBV5-1,-,TRBJ2-3,-,CASSLAFTTDTQYF,TGCGCCAGCAGCTTAGCGTTTACCACAGATACGCAGTATTTT
TRBV27,-,TRBJ2-7,TRBD1,CASSSFGQVPREQYF,TGTGCCAGCAGTTCTTTCGGACAGGTTCCTAGGGAGCAGTACTTC
TRBV10-1,-,TRBJ2-3,-,CASSGDRVSRDTQYF,TGCGCCAGCAGTGGGGACCGGGTAAGCAGAGATACGCAGTATTTT
TRBV11-1,-,TRBJ1-2,TRBD1,CASSLAGQNNYGYTF,TGTGCCAGCAGCTTAGCGGGACAGAATAACTATGGCTACACCTTC
TRBV24-1,-,TRBJ1-5,TRBD1,CATSESGQGNQPQHF,TGTGCCACCAGTGAGTCGGGACAGGGGAATCAGCCCCAGCATTTT
TRBV5-1,-,TRBJ2-1,TRBD2,CASSLVTSGSLFF,TGCGCCAGCAGCTTGGTTACTAGCGGGAGTCTGTTCTTC
TRBV28,medium-sized,TRBJ1-2,TRBD1,CASTSQGASGYTF,TGTGCCAGCACCTCCCAGGGGGCGTCTGGCTACACCTTC
TRBV28,few,TRBJ1-4,TRBD1,CASKPPGQGFGKLFF,TGTGCCAGCAAACCCCCGGGACAGGGATTTGGAAAACTGTTTTTT
TRBV15,-,TRBJ1-2,-,CATSRAQGDNYGYTF,TGTGCCACCAGCAGAGCCCAGGGAGATAACTATGGCTACACCTTC
TRBV20-1,-,TRBJ2-7,-,CSASWRDYEQYF,TGCAGTGCAAGTTGGAGGGACTACGAGCAGTACTTC
TRBV7-9,-,TRBJ2-7,TRBD2,CASSLGAGGDEQYF,TGTGCCAGCAGCTTAGGTGCGGGGGGGGACGAGCAGTACTTC
TRBV19,-,TRBJ1-5,-,CASSIAGGIQNQPQHF,TGTGCCAGTAGTATAGCGGGAGGGATTCAAAATCAGCCCCAGCATTTT
TRBV9,-,TRBJ1-3,-,CASSVATGNTIYF,TGTGCCAGCAGCGTAGCCACTGGAAACACCATATATTTT
TRBV7-2,-,TRBJ2-5,TRBD1,CASSQTGPTQYF,TGTGCCAGCAGCCAGACAGGGCCGACCCAGTACTTC
TRBV30,-,TRBJ2-7,TRBD1,CAWSKKGGSGYEQYF,TGTGCCTGGTCTAAAAAAGGGGGCTCTGGGTACGAGCAGTACTTC
TRBV19,-,TRBJ1-5,TRBD1,CASSIGDRGYNQPQHF,TGTGCCAGTAGTATAGGGGACAGGGGGTACAATCAGCCCCAGCATTTT
TRBV19,-,TRBJ2-3,TRBD2,CASSSGSMGDTQYF,TGTGCCAGTAGTAGCGGGAGTATGGGAGACACGCAGTATTTT
TRBV7-9,once,TRBJ2-5,TRBD2,CASSSRLAPQETQYF,TGTGCCAGCAGCTCGAGACTAGCGCCTCAAGAGACCCAGTACTTC
TRBV6-5,-,TRBJ1-1,-,CASSYSTGGVQQVFF,TGTGCCAGCAGTTACTCTACCGGGGGGGTCCAACAGGTTTTCTTT
TRBV19,-,TRBJ1-5,-,CASSTQGAYQPQHF,TGTGCCAGTAGTACCCAGGGTGCGTATCAGCCCCAGCATTTT
TRBV5-4,-,TRBJ2-1,TRBD2,CASSPGLAGAEQFF,TGTGCCAGCAGTCCGGGGCTAGCGGGAGCTGAGCAGTTCTTC
TRBV28,-,TRBJ1-2,-,CASSTNMNGYTF,TGTGCCAGCAGTACAAACATGAACGGCTACACCTTC
TRBV28,-,TRBJ2-3,TRBD2,CASSSSGGTDTQYF,TGTGCCAGCAGTTCGTCGGGAGGGACAGATACGCAGTATTTT
TRBV6-4,-,TRBJ2-2,-,CASSAGPPGTGELFF,TGTGCCAGCAGCGCCGGACCCCCGGGTACCGGGGAGCTGTTTTTT
TRBV27,-,TRBJ2-7,TRBD2,CASSLSVYSGGYAAEQYF,TGTGCCAGCAGTTTATCGGTTTATTCCGGGGGGTACGCGGCGGAGCAGTACTTC
TRBV7-8,-,TRBJ1-2,-,CASSLDSEVNYGYTF,TGTGCCAGCAGCTTAGATTCAGAAGTTAACTATGGCTACACCTTC
TRBV5-1,-,TRBJ2-3,-,CASSGGSTDTQYF,TGCGCCAGCAGTGGGGGTAGCACAGATACGCAGTATTTT
TRBV11-2,-,TRBJ2-2,-,CASVGFGELFF,TGTGCCAGCGTGGGATTCGGGGAGCTGTTTTTT
TRBV5-4,-,TRBJ2-5,-,CASSYEAGIQETQYF,TGTGCCAGCAGCTATGAGGCAGGGATACAAGAGACCCAGTACTTC
TRBV15,-,TRBJ2-2,-,CATSRDGGSAGELFF,TGTGCCACCAGCAGAGATGGTGGGAGCGCCGGGGAGCTGTTTTTT
TRBV6-6,-,TRBJ1-5,TRBD1,CASRPNRGQNQPQHF,TGTGCCAGCAGGCCAAACAGGGGTCAGAATCAGCCCCAGCATTTT
TRBV2,once,TRBJ1-1,-,CASGTDRNTEAFF,TGTGCCAGCGGGACCGACCGGAACACTGAAGCTTTCTTT
TRBV6-2/TRBV6-3,-,TRBJ2-3,TRBD2,CASSSGRAAQTDTQYF,TGTGCCAGCAGTTCCGGGAGGGCCGCCCAAACAGATACGCAGTATTTT
TRBV29-1,-,TRBJ1-1,TRBD1,CSVPGSRTGRNTEAFF,TGCAGCGTCCCGGGTTCCCGGACAGGGAGGAACACTGAAGCTTTCTTT
TRBV2,-,TRBJ1-1,-,CASSPRGGTEAFF,TGTGCCAGCAGTCCCAGGGGTGGGACTGAAGCTTTCTTT
TRBV14,-,TRBJ2-5,-,CASSQVWDVAETQYF,TGTGCCAGCAGCCAAGTTTGGGACGTAGCTGAGACCCAGTACTTC
TRBV19,-,TRBJ1-2,TRBD1,CASSVRGQGSDYGYTF,TGTGCCAGTAGTGTAAGGGGACAGGGGTCGGACTATGGCTACACCTTC
TRBV7-7,-,TRBJ2-5,TRBD1,CASSLVSPSPGQVKRTGETQYF,TGTGCTAGCAGCTTAGTTTCCCCCTCTCCGGGACAGGTTAAAAGAACGGGGGAGACCCAGTACTTC
TRBV14,-,TRBJ2-5,-,CASSQVGGNRETQYF,TGTGCCAGCAGCCAAGTGGGGGGCAATCGGGAGACCCAGTACTTC
TRBV9,-,TRBJ2-7,-,CASSVGTTGRTYEQYF,TGTGCCAGCAGCGTAGGTACTACCGGGAGAACCTACGAGCAGTACTTC
TRBV12-3/TRBV12-4,-,TRBJ1-5,TRBD1,CASTQGGNQPQHF,TGTGCCAGCACTCAGGGGGGCAATCAGCCCCAGCATTTT
TRBV30,-,TRBJ2-7,TRBD1,CAWSKQGYSYEQYF,TGTGCCTGGAGTAAACAGGGGTACTCCTACGAGCAGTACTTC
TRBV6-6,-,TRBJ1-3,-,CASTEIGNTIYF,TGTGCCAGCACTGAAATAGGAAACACCATATATTTT
TRBV30,-,TRBJ1-5,TRBD1,CAWSVWDRGGDQPQHF,TGTGCCTGGAGTGTTTGGGACAGGGGCGGCGATCAGCCCCAGCATTTT
TRBV6-6,-,TRBJ1-5,TRBD1,CASSTGGSSNQPQHF,TGTGCCAGCAGTACAGGGGGCTCAAGCAATCAGCCCCAGCATTTT
TRBV3-1/TRBV3-2,once,TRBJ1-2,-,CASSQTVTGAAGYTF,TGTGCCAGCAGCCAAACGGTAACAGGCGCGGCAGGCTACACCTTC